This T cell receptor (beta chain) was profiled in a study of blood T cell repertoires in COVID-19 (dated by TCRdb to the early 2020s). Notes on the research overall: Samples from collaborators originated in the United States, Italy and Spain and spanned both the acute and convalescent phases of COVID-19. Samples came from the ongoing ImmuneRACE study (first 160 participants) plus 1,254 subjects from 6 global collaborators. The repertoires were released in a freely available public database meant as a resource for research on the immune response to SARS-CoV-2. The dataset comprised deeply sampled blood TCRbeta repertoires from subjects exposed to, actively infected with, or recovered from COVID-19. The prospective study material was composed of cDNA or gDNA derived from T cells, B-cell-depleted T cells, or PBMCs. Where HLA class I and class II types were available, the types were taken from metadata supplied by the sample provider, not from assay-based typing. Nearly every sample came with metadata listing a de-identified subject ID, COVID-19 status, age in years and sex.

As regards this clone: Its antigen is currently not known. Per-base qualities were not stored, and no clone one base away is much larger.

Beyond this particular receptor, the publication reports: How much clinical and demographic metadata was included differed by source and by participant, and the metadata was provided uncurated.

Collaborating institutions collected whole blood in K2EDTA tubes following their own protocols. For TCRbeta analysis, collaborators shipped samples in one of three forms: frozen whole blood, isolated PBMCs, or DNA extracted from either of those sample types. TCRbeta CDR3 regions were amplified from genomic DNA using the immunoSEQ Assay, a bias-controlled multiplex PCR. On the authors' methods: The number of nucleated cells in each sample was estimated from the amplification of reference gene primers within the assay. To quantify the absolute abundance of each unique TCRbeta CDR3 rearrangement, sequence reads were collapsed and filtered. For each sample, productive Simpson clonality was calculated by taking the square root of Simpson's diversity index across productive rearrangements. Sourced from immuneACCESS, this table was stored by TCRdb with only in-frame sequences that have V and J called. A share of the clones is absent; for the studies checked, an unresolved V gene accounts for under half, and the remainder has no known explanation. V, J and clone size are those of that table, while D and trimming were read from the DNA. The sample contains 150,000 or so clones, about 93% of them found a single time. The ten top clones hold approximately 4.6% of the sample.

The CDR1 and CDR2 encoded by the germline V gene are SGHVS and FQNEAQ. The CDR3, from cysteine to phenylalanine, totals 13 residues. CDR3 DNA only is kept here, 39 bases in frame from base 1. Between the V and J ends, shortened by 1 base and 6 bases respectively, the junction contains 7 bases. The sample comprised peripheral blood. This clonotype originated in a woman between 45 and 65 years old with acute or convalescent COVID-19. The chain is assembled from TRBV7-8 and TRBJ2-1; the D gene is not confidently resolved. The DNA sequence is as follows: TGTGCCAGCAGCTTAGAAGCGCGCAATGAGCAGTTCTTC. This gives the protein CASSLEARNEQFF.